The 28 T cell receptor beta chains reported below all come from one sample, sequenced in a study of blood T cell repertoires in COVID-19. Sequencing used immunoSEQ multiplex PCR; TCRdb keeps in-frame clones, though not all of them. The repertoire holds under 70,000 clones, with 70% to 75% as singletons. The sequencing sample was made of peripheral blood. The receptors originated from a woman between 65 and 79 years old with acute or convalescent COVID-19.

This chain links TRBV7-9 with TRBJ1-2, with a possible D match to TRBD1 (5 bases). Germline values: CDR1 SEHNR, CDR2 FQNEAQ (reference sequence). V gave up 3 bases and J gave up 3 bases, with 11 bases separating them. This CDR3 contains 14 residues. CDR3 nucleotide sequence: TGTGCCAGCAGCTTCGGGGGAGGGGACTATGGCTACACCTTC. Its translation: CASSFGGGDYGYTF.

This clone was seen many times. The rearrangement links TRBV6-1 to TRBJ1-1; TRBD1 matches 8 bases. V shed 3 bases, J shed 7 bases, and the junction held 4 bases outside the gene matches. The length of the CDR3 is 13 residues. Germline lookup yields CDR1 MNHNS and CDR2 SASEGT. The CDR3: CASSDRTGNEAFF. For the CDR3, the DNA is TGTGCCAGCAGTGATCGGACAGGGAATGAAGCTTTCTTT.

The chain links TRBV7-9 to TRBJ2-5; 9 nucleotides match TRBD1. The V and J ends lost 2 bases and 4 bases, in that order; junction bases with no gene match: 5. The CDR3 is made up of 15 amino acids. CDR1 is SEHNR and CDR2 is FQNEAQ in the germline V gene (reference sequence). The CDR3 here is CASSLRTGGRETQYF. DNA of the CDR3: TGTGCCAGCAGCTTACGCACAGGGGGCCGAGAGACCCAGTACTTC.

The rearrangement joins TRBV5-4 to TRBJ1-2, with 7 bases identical to TRBD1. The CDR3 totals 16 residues. The J segment lost 5 bases and the V segment lost 1 base, leaving 11 bases of the junction unmatched. In germline, CDR1 is SGHNT, CDR2 YYREEE (reference sequence). CDR3 nucleotide sequence: TGTGCCAGCAGCTTGAAGTCCCCAGCAGGGGGTTATGGCTACACCTTC. This codes for CASSLKSPAGGYGYTF.

The sample holds a few counts of this clone. The chain recombines TRBV30 with TRBJ2-7, with 9 nucleotides matching TRBD1. V dropped 3 bases and J dropped 5; count of bases not matched to a gene: 8. CDR1 is GTSNPN and CDR2 is SVGIG in the germline V gene (reference sequence). This CDR3 contains 14 residues. DNA of the CDR3: TGTGCCTGGAGCTCCGGGACAGGGTACAACGAGCAGTACGTC. This translates into CAWSSGTGYNEQYV.

The genes are TRBV6-1 and TRBJ1-1, with 9 nucleotides matching TRBD1. This CDR3 is built from 18 residues. CDR1 MNHNS and CDR2 SASEGT come from the germline V gene. Unmatched junction bases numbered 19, after V lost 3 bases and J lost 8 bases. CDR3 sequence: CASSEMGGPGQGNKEAFF. CDR3 DNA sequence: TGTGCCAGCAGTGAGATGGGGGGACCGGGACAGGGAAATAAAGAAGCTTTCTTT.

The chain recombines TRBV11-2 with TRBJ1-4, with a tentative D call TRBD1 (6 bases). Trimming took off 1 base at V and 7 bases at J, with 13 bases between the two ends. CDR3 length: 15 amino acids. Germline lookup yields CDR1 SGHAT and CDR2 FQNNGV. CDR3 amino acids: CASSLVGGLIEKLFF. As DNA, the CDR3 is TGTGCCAGCAGCTTAGTGGGGGGGCTGATTGAAAAACTGTTTTTT.

This clone was counted a single time. The genes are TRBV18 and TRBJ1-2, with 10 bases matching TRBD1. The CDR3 has 17 amino acids. V gave up 1 base and J gave up 8 bases; unmatched junction bases: 13. Germline CDR1 KGHSH, CDR2 LQKENI. CDR3 sequence (DNA): TGTGCCAGCTCACCACGACTCGGGACAGGGGTCAACGGGGGCTACACCTTC. Translating it yields CASSPRLGTGVNGGYTF.

This clone was seen a handful of times. DNA of the CDR3: TGTGCCAGCAGTCCAGGGACAGTTCAAGAGACCCAGTACTTC. Residues: CASSPGTVQETQYF. The J gene is TRBJ2-5, the V gene TRBV27, with 7 bases that match TRBD1. Trimming cost V 5 bases and J 2 bases; bases outside gene matches: 5. This CDR3 region has 14 residues. Germline V gene lookup returns CDR1 MNHEY and CDR2 SMNVEV (reference sequence).

The chain couples TRBV24-1 to TRBJ1-5; 8 positions match TRBD1. The CDR3 is made up of 13 amino acids. Trimming took 8 bases from V and 6 from J; bases not matched to a gene: 5. Germline V gene sequence: CDR1 KGHDR, CDR2 SFDVKD. The CDR3 DNA reads TGTGCCACCACTCAGGGGGCGGGTCAGCCCCAGCATTTT. Amino acid sequence: CATTQGAGQPQHF.

The rearrangement joins TRBV9 to TRBJ1-6; D is ambiguous. This CDR3 spans 13 amino acids. V was trimmed by 0 bases and J by 13 bases, leaving 11 bases between them. Germline assignment: CDR1 SGDLS and CDR2 YYNGEE. CDR3 nucleotide sequence: TGTGCCAGCAGCGTAGCTGAGGGAAGGCCCCTCCACTTT. It codes for CASSVAEGRPLHF. Full variable domain (rest looked up from reference TRBV9 and TRBJ1-6): DSGVTQTPKHLITATGQRVTLRCSPRSGDLSVYWYQQSLDQGLQFLIQYYNGEERAKGNILERFSAQQFPDLHSELNLSSLELGDSALYFCASSVAEGRPLHFGNGTRLTVT.

The V call is TRBV3-1 (or the pseudogene TRBV3-2), the J call TRBJ1-6; D gene uncertain. The CDR3 spans 13 residues. V lost 5 bases and J lost 8, with 10 bases in between. CDR1 is LGHDT and CDR2 is YNNKEL in the germline V gene (reference sequence). The CDR3 region has the DNA TGTGCCAGCAGCACCCGGGGAGATTCACCCCTCCACTTT. Amino acid sequence: CASSTRGDSPLHF.

V usage is TRBV4-1 and J usage is TRBJ2-7; 7 positions match TRBD1. Germline lookup yields CDR1 MGHRA and CDR2 YSYEKL. The CDR3 extends over 17 amino acids. V dropped 3 bases and J dropped 0; count of bases not matched to a gene: 11. The CDR3 DNA is TGCGCCAGCAGCCAGTCGTTGGTGACAGGGCTCTCCTACGAGCAGTACTTC. This encodes CASSQSLVTGLSYEQYF.

This clone has just a few counts. V usage is TRBV6-5 and J usage is TRBJ1-5; no clear D. The germline V gene has CDR1 MNHEY and CDR2 SVGAGI. The V gene lost 5 bases and the J gene lost 5 bases, with 4 bases spanning the gap. The CDR3 consists of 11 residues. The CDR3 loop is CASSPHQPQHF. The CDR3 DNA follows: TGTGCCAGCAGTCCTCATCAGCCCCAGCATTTT.

This rearrangement joins TRBV6-5 to TRBJ1-2; 8 positions agree with TRBD1. This CDR3 has 16 amino acids. V was clipped by 1 base and J by 5 bases; unmatched bases: 9. CDR1 is MNHEY and CDR2 is SVGAGI in the germline V gene. CDR3 coding DNA: TGTGCCAGCAGTTACTTTCCGGGGAGACAGGGGTATGGCTACACCTTC. It codes for CASSYFPGRQGYGYTF.

This rearrangement joins TRBV6-4 to TRBJ2-1; 11 nucleotides match TRBD2. The J segment lost 6 bases and the V segment lost 2 bases, leaving 3 bases of the junction unmatched. CDR1 is MRHNA and CDR2 is SNTAGT in the germline V gene. CDR3 length: 15 residues. CDR3 in amino acids: CASSDGLAGGNEQFF. As DNA, the CDR3 is TGTGCCAGCAGTGACGGCCTAGCGGGGGGCAATGAGCAGTTCTTC.

V gene TRBV6-2 or TRBV6-3 combines with J gene TRBJ1-2, with TRBD1 identical over 7 bases. CDR1 and CDR2 from the germline V gene are MNHEY and SVGEGT. The junction had 14 bases not matched to a gene; V was cut back by 6 bases and J by 7 bases. This CDR3 has 15 residues. The CDR3 DNA reads as TGTGCCAGCAGCCAATACAGGGGTGTCGGAGGTGGCTACACCTTC. This encodes CASSQYRGVGGGYTF.

The chain couples TRBV21-1 to TRBJ2-7; TRBD2 is the table's D call, not checked against the DNA. TRBV21-1 is a pseudogene segment. This CDR3 spans 16 amino acids. CDR3 sequence: CASSKRGGGASYEQYF. Here the CDR3 DNA reads TGTGCCAGCAGCAAAAGGGGCGGGGGGGCCTCATACGAGCAGTACTTC.

V gene TRBV5-1 combines with J gene TRBJ2-7, with TRBD1 matching 7 bases. The junction had 15 bases not matched to a gene; V was cut back by 4 bases and J by 2 bases. This CDR3 has 17 residues. Germline CDR1 is SGHRS and CDR2 is YFSETQ. Written as DNA, the CDR3 is TGCGCCAGCAGCCGGGGACAGAGGGGCCGGGGAACCTACGAGCAGTACTTC. It specifies CASSRGQRGRGTYEQYF. The variable domain in full, with the rest retrieved from reference TRBV5-1 and TRBJ2-7, is KAGVTQTPRYLIKTRGQQVTLSCSPISGHRSVSWYQQTPGQGLQFLFEYFSETQRNKGNFPGRFSGRQFSNSRSEMNVSTLELGDSALYLCASSRGQRGRGTYEQYFGPGTRLTVT.

With regard to this clone: Other DNA sequences of this sample code for an identical CDR3. The V gene is TRBV6-4, the J gene TRBJ1-1, with D uncertain. V shed 0 bases and J shed 7 bases, with 9 bases lying between them. CDR1 is MRHNA and CDR2 is SNTAGT in the germline V gene. The CDR3 extends over 13 amino acids. The CDR3 protein is CASSDSSRGEAFF. In DNA form, the CDR3 reads TGTGCCAGCAGTGACTCTAGCCGGGGTGAAGCTTTCTTT.

This clone was counted once. V and J are TRBV9 and TRBJ1-2, with D unresolved. The CDR3 extends over 15 amino acids. Trimming shortened V by 6 bases and J by 0 bases, and 15 bases separated the two germline ends. Germline assignment: CDR1 SGDLS and CDR2 YYNGEE. In DNA form, the CDR3 reads TGTGCCAGCACCGGCGGTTTGGAGCCTAACTATGGCTACACCTTC. Protein product: CASTGGLEPNYGYTF.

Remarks on this clone: The sample holds other DNA sequences that translate to the same CDR3. This chain joins TRBV30 and TRBJ1-5, with TRBD1 matching 7 bases. The CDR3 is 13 amino acids. V lost 2 bases to trimming and J lost 2 bases; unmatched junction nucleotides: 0. Germline loops: CDR1 GTSNPN, CDR2 SVGIG (reference sequence). CDR3 DNA: TGTGCCTGGAGTACAGGGGGCAATCAGCCCCAGCATTTT. Amino acids: CAWSTGGNQPQHF.

This clone was counted between two and nine times. The chain combines TRBV14 with TRBJ2-3, with 8 nucleotides matching TRBD1. Germline trimming cut 3 bases from V and 0 bases from J; bases unmatched to any gene: 5. From germline, CDR1 is SGHDN and CDR2 FVKESK. This CDR3 has 16 amino acids. The CDR3 region is CASSHWTGSSTDTQYF. Here the CDR3 DNA reads TGTGCCAGCAGCCATTGGACAGGGTCTAGCACAGATACGCAGTATTTT.

This chain joins TRBV30 and TRBJ1-2; D is perhaps TRBD1 (5 bases). The CDR3 loop spans 14 amino acids. Trimming took 3 bases from V and 3 from J, leaving 14 bases between them. The germline CDR1 and CDR2 sequences are GTSNPN and SVGIG (reference sequence). CDR3 coding DNA: TGTGCCTGGAGGGCCTTGACAGCCGACTATGGCTACACCTTC. This gives the protein CAWRALTADYGYTF.

The chain uses TRBV5-1 and TRBJ2-3; D is unclear. The CDR3 covers 15 residues. Per germline, CDR1 SGHRS and CDR2 YFSETQ. The V end was cut by 4 bases, the J end by 0 bases, with 12 bases between. This CDR3 reads CASSPGGLSTDTQYF. For the CDR3, the DNA is TGCGCCAGCAGCCCGGGTGGTCTTAGCACAGATACGCAGTATTTT.

CDR3 sequence: CASSLGPLADTQYF. The CDR3 DNA reads TGTGCCAGCAGCTTGGGCCCCTTAGCGGATACGCAGTATTTT. The chain joins TRBV5-4 to TRBJ2-3; D is perhaps TRBD2 (5 bases). CDR1 and CDR2 (germline): SGHNT, YYREEE (reference sequence). CDR3 length: 14 residues. Trimming cost V 0 bases and J 6 bases, with 11 bases left between them.

This rearrangement joins TRBV11-2 to TRBJ1-1; D might be TRBD1 (5 bases). V lost 0 bases and J lost 6, with 14 bases in between. In germline, CDR1 is SGHAT, CDR2 FQNNGV. The CDR3 loop spans 15 amino acids. DNA of the CDR3: TGTGCCAGCAGCTTAGAATCAGGGCCGAGGTCTGAAGCTTTCTTT. It codes for CASSLESGPRSEAFF.

This chain joins TRBV7-6 and TRBJ1-4, with 12 bases that match TRBD1. This CDR3 spans 17 amino acids. The germline gives CDR1 SGHVS, CDR2 FNYEAQ. J lost 10 bases, V lost 5 bases, and 14 bases had no gene match. CDR3 loop: CASSHHDLGQGAGKLFF. The DNA of the CDR3 is TGTGCCAGCAGCCATCACGACCTGGGACAGGGGGCAGGAAAACTGTTTTTT.